This TCR beta chain was sequenced during a study of blood T cell repertoires in COVID-19. As for the study in general: The cDNA or gDNA used as material had been derived from T cells, B-cell-depleted T cells, or PBMCs.

This CDR3 has 15 residues. CDR1 and CDR2 from the germline V gene are SGHDT and YYEEEE. V lost 4 bases and J lost 1, with 14 bases in between. Clones were sequenced by immunoSEQ multiplex PCR, and TCRdb holds only the in-frame ones, with some missing. This table has about 130,000 clones, about 86% appearing once. Sequencing was carried out using peripheral blood. The sequence derives from a woman older than 75 with acute or convalescent COVID-19. The chain couples TRBV5-6 to TRBJ1-2; D unresolved. This CDR3 reads CASSRTPRGNYGYTF. The CDR3 DNA is TGTGCCAGCAGCCGCACCCCCCGGGGTAACTATGGCTACACCTTC.